This entry is about one TCR beta chain. This entry is derived from a study of blood T cell repertoires in COVID-19. Study at large: Specimens from acute and convalescent COVID-19 originated in the United States, Italy and Spain.

Living in about two dozen US areas, the participants were between about 18 and 90 years of age. Participant-reported clinical history was the basis for cohort assignment. Per the study methods: For nucleated cells, counts were estimated from reference gene primer amplification. The repertoire was sequenced with immunoSEQ multiplex PCR; TCRdb's copy has only in-frame clones and lacks some. V and J calls and clone size are given by that table; D and trimming were obtained from the DNA. The sample lists 200,000 to 250,000 clones, approximately 84% occurring once. Sequenced: PBMCs or T cells enriched from blood (not recorded which). The TCR sequence derives from a man aged 40-49 years who had recovered from COVID-19.

CDR3 sequence (DNA): TGTGCCAGCAGCTCCCGTCCCGGGACAGGTAGCGAGCAGTACTTC. Amino acids: CASSSRPGTGSEQYF. The chain recombines TRBV11-2 with TRBJ2-7; TRBD1 agrees at 8 bases. Germline CDR1 and CDR2: SGHAT and FQNNGV. V shed 4 bases, J shed 6 bases, and the junction held 11 bases outside the gene matches. This CDR3 has 15 amino acids.